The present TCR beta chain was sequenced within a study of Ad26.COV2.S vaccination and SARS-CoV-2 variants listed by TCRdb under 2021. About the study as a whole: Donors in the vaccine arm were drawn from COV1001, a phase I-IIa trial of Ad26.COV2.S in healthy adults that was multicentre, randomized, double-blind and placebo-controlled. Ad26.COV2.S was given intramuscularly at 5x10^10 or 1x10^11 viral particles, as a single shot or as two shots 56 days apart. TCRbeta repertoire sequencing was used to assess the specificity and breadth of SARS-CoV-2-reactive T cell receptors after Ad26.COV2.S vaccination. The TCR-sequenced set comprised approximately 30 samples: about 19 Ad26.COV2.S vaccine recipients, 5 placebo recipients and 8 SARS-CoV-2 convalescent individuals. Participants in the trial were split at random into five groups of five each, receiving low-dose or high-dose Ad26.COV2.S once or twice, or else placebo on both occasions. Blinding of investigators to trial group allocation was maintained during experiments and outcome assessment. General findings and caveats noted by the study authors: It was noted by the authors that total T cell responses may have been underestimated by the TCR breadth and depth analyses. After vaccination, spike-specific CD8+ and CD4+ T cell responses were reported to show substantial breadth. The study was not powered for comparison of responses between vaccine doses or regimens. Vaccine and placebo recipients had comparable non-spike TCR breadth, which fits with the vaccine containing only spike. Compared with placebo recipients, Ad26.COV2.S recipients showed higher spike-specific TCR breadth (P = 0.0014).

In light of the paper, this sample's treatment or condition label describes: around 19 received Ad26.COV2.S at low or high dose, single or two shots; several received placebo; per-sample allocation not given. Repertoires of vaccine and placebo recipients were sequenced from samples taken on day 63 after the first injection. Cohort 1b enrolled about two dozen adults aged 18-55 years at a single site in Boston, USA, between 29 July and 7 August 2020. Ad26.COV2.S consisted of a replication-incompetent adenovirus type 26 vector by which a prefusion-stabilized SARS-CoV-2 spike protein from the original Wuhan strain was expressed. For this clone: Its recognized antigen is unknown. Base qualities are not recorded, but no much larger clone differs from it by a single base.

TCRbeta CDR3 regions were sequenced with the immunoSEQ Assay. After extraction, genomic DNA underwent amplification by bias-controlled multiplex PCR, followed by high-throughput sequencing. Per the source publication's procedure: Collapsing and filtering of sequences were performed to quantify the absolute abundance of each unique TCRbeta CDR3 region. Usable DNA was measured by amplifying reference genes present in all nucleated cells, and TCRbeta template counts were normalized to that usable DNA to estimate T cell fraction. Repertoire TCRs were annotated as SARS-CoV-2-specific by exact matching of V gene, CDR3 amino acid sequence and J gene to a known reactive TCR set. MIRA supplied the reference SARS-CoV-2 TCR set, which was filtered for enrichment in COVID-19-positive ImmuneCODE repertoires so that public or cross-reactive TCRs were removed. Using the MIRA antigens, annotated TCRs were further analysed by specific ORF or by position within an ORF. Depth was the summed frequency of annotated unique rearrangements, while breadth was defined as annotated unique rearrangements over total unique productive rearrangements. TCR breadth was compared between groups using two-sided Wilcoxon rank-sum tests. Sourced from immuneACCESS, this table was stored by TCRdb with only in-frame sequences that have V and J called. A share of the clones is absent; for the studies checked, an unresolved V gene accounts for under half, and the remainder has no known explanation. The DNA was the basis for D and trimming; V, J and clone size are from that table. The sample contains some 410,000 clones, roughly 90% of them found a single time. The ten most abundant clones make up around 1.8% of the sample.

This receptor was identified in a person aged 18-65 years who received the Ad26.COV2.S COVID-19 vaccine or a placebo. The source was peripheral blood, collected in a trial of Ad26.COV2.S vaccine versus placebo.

Read as DNA, the sequence is TGTGCCATCAGTGAGCCCGGAAGGCGGAGTGAGCAGTTCTTC. The encoded protein is CAISEPGRRSEQFF. The chain joins TRBV10-3 to TRBJ2-1; the D gene cannot be named for sure. The CDR3 spans 14 residues, from the cysteine through the phenylalanine. The retained sequence is limited to the CDR3, 42 bases, with the frame set at the first base. V loses 2 bases, J loses 9 bases, and the germline ends lie 14 bases apart. Sequences ENHRY (CDR1) and SYGVKD (CDR2) are obtained from the germline V gene.